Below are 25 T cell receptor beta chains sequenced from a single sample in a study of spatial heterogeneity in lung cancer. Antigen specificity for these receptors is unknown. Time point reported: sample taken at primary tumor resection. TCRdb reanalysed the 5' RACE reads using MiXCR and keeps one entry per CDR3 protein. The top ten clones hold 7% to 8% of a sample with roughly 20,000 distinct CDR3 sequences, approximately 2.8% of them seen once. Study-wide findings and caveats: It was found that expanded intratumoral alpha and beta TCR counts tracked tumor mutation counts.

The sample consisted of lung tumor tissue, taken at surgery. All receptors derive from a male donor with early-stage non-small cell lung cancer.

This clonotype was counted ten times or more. The CDR3 spells CASGSLTDTQYF. DNA for the CDR3: TGTGCGAGCGGGAGTCTCACAGATACGCAGTATTTT. V usage is TRBV25-1 and J usage is TRBJ2-3; 8 bases agree with TRBD2. The germline CDR1 and CDR2 sequences are MGHDK and SYGVNS. There are 12 residues in the CDR3.

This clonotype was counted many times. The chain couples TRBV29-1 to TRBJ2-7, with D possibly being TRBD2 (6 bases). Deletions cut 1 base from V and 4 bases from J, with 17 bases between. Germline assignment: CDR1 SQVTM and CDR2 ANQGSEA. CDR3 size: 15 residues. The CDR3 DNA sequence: TGCAGCGTTGAAGGGGGGGACGAGGGAAGGTACGAGCAGTACTTC. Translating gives CSVEGGDEGRYEQYF.

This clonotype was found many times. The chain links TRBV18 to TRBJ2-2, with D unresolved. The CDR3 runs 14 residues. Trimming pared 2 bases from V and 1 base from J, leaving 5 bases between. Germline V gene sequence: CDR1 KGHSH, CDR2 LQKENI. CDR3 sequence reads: CASSPERNTGELFF. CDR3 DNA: TGTGCCAGCTCACCAGAGCGGAACACCGGGGAGCTGTTTTTT. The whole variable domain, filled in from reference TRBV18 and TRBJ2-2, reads NAGVMQNPRHLVRRRGQEARLRCSPMKGHSHVYWYRQLPEEGLKFMVYLQKENIIDESGMPKERFSAEFPKEGPSILRIQQVVRGDSAAYFCASSPERNTGELFFGEGSRLTVL.

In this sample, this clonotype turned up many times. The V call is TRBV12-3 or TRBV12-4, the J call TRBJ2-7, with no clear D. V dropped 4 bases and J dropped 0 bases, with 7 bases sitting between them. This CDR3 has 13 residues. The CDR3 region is CASSSLVSYEQYF. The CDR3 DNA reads TGTGCCAGCAGTTCGTTAGTCTCCTACGAGCAGTACTTC.

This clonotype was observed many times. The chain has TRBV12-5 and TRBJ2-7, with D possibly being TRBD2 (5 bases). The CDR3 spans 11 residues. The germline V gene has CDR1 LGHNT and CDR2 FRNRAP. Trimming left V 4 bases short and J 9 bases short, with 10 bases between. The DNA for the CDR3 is TGTGCTAGTGGTTCCCTCGGAGGGCAGTACTTC. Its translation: CASGSLGGQYF.

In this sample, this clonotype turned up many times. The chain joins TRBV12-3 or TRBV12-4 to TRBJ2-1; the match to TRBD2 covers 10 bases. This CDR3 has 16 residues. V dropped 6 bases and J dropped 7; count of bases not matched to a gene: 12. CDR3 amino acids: CASSWVSSGSRNEQFF. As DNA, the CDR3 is TGTGCCAGCAGCTGGGTGTCTAGCGGGAGCAGAAATGAGCAGTTCTTC.

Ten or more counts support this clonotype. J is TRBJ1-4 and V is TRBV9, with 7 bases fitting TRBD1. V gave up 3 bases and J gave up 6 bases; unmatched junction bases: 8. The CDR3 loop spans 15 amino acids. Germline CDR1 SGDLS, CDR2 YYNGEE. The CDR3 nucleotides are TGTGCCAGCAGCGCCGAGACAGGGTCCCATGAAAAACTGTTTTTT. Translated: CASSAETGSHEKLFF.

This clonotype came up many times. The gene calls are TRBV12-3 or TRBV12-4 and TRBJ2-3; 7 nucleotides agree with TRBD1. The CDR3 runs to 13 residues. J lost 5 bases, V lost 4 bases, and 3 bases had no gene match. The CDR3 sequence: CASSSNRGDTQYF. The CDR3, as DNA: TGTGCCAGCAGTTCAAACAGGGGAGATACGCAGTATTTT.

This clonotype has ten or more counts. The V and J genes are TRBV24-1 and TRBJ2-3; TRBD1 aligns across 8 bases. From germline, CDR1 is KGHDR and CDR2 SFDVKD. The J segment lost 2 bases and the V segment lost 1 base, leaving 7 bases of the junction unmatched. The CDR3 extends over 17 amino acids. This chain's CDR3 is CATSDLQGEKDTDTQYF. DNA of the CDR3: TGTGCCACCAGTGATTTACAGGGGGAGAAGGACACAGATACGCAGTATTTT.

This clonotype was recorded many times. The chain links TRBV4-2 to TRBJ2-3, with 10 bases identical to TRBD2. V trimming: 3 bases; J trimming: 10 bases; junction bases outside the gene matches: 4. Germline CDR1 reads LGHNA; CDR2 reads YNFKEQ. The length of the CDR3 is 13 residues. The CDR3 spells CASSHTSGIAQYF. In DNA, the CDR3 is TGTGCCAGCAGCCACACTAGCGGGATTGCGCAGTATTTT.

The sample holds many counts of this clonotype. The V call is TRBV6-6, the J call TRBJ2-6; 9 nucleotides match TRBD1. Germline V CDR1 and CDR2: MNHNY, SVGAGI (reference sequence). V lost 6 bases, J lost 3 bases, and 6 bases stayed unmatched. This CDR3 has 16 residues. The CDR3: CASRPGQGFGANVLTF. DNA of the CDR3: TGTGCCAGCAGACCGGGACAGGGATTTGGGGCCAACGTCCTGACTTTC.

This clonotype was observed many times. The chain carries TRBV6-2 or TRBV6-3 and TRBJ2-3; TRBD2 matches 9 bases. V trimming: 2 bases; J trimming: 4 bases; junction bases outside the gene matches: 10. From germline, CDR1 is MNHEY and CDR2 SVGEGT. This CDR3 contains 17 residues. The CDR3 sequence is CASSYDGLALRADTQYF. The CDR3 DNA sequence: TGTGCCAGCAGTTACGACGGACTAGCGCTTAGAGCAGATACGCAGTATTTT.

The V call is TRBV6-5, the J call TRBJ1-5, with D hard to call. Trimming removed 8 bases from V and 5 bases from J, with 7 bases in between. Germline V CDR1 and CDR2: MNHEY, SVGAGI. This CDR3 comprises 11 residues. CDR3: CASGMDQPQHF. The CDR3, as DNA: TGTGCCAGCGGTATGGATCAGCCCCAGCATTTT.

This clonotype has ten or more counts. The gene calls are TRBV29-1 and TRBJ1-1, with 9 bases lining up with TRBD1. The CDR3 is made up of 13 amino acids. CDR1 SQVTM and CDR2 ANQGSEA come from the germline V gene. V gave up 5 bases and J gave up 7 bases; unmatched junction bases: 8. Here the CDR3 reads CSVHTQTGGEAFF. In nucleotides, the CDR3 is TGCAGCGTTCACACTCAGACAGGGGGTGAAGCTTTCTTT.

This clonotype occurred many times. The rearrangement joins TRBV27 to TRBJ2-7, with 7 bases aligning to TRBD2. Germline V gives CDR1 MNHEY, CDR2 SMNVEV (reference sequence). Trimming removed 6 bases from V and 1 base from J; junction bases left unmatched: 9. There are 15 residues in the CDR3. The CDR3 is CASSPLGGVSYEQYF. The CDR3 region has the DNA TGTGCCAGCAGCCCCCTGGGGGGGGTATCCTACGAGCAGTACTTC.

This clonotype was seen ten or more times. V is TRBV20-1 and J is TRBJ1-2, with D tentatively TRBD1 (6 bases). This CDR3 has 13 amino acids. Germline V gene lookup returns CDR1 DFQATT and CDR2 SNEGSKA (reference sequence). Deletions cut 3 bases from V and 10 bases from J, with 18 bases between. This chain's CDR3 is CSASGQIGTSYTF. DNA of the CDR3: TGCAGTGCTAGTGGTCAAATCGGGACATCCTACACCTTC.

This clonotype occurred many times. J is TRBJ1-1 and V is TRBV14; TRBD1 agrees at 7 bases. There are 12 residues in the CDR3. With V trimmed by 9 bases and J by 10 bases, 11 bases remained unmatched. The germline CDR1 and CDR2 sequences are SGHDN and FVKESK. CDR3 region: CASTGTAGGAFF. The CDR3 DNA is TGTGCCAGTACCGGGACAGCCGGGGGAGCTTTCTTT.

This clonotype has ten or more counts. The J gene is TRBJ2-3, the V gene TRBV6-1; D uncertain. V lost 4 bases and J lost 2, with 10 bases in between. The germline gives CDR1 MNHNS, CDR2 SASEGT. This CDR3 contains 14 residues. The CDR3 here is CASSAVGITDTQYF. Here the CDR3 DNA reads TGTGCCAGCAGTGCAGTGGGAATCACAGATACGCAGTATTTT.

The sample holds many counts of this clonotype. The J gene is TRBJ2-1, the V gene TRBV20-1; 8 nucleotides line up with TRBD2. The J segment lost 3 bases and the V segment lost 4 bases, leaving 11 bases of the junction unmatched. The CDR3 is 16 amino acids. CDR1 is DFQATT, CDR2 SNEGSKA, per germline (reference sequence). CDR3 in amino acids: CSANLGLAVIYNEQFF. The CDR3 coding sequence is TGCAGTGCTAACTTAGGACTAGCCGTAATCTACAATGAGCAGTTCTTC.

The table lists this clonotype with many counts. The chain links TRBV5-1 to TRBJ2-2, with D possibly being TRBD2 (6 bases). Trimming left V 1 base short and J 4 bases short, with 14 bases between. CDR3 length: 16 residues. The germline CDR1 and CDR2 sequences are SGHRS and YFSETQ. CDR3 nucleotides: TGCGCCAGCAGCTTGAGGTCGGGAGCGGTCACCGGGGAGCTGTTTTTT. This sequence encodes CASSLRSGAVTGELFF.

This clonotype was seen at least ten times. The CDR3 coding sequence is TGTGCCACCCAAAAAGGGGACAGGGACAATCAGCCCCAGCATTTT. Protein: CATQKGDRDNQPQHF. The chain recombines TRBV24-1 with TRBJ1-5; 9 positions agree with TRBD1. There are 15 residues in the CDR3. Germline V gene data show CDR1 as KGHDR and CDR2 as SFDVKD. The ends lost 9 bases at V and 3 bases at J; junction bases unmatched: 8.

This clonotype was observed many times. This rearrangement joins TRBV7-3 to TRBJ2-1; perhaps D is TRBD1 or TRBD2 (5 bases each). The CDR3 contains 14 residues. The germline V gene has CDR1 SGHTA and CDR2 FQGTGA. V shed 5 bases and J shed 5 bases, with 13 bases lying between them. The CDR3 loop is CASSIGTVDNEQFF. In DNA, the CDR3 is TGTGCCAGCAGCATCGGGACCGTTGACAATGAGCAGTTCTTC.

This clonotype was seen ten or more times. CDR3 residues: CASSPYPGLAVREQFF. The DNA of the CDR3 is TGTGCCAGCAGCCCCTACCCGGGACTAGCAGTCCGTGAGCAGTTCTTC. The genes are TRBV7-2 and TRBJ2-1; 9 bases are a match to TRBD2. The CDR3 totals 16 residues. V trimming: 5 bases; J trimming: 9 bases; junction bases outside the gene matches: 14. CDR1 and CDR2 from the germline V gene are SGHTA and FQGNSA.

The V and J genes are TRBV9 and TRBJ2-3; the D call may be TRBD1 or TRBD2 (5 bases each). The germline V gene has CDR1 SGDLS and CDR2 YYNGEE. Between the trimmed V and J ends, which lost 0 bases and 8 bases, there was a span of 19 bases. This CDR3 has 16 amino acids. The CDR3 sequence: CASSVVPFVPGGTQYF. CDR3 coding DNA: TGTGCCAGCAGCGTAGTGCCATTCGTTCCTGGGGGTACGCAGTATTTT.

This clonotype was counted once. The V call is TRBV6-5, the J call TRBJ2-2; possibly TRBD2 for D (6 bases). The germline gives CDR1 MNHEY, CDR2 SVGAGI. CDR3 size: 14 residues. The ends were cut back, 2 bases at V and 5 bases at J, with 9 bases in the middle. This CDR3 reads CASSYLRGTGELFF. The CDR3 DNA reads TGTGCCAGCAGTTACCTCCGGGGGACCGGGGAGCTGTTTTTT.